Below are 3 T cell receptor beta chains sequenced from a single sample in a study of shared clonotypes between healthy human individuals. Profiled with immunoSEQ multiplex PCR; TCRdb holds only in-frame clones, not every one. The data show 2,500,000 or so clones, about nine tenths seen once. Sequencing was carried out using naive CD4+ T cells from PBMCs. Documented subset: CD45RA+ positively selected. These receptors all stem from a man aged 18 to 29 in good health. Some clones in this sample may be carry-over from other donors' samples.

This clone was picked up one time. The rearrangement links TRBV28 to TRBJ2-1, with 9 bases that match TRBD2. Trimming at V came to 2 bases and at J to 8 bases, leaving 10 bases not matched to a gene. This CDR3 contains 16 residues. Germline V gene lookup returns CDR1 MDHEN and CDR2 SYDVKM. CDR3 sequence reads: CASSLQGLAGRDEQFF. The CDR3, as DNA: TGTGCCAGCAGTTTACAAGGGCTAGCGGGAAGAGATGAGCAGTTCTTC.

This chain uses TRBV6-5 with TRBJ2-7, with D tentatively TRBD1 (6 bases). The ends were cut back, 6 bases at V and 2 bases at J, with 14 bases in the middle. CDR1 and CDR2 (germline): MNHEY, SVGAGI. CDR3 length: 14 residues. The CDR3 DNA follows: TGTGCCAGCAGAACGACAGGACCCCCCTACGAGCAGTACTTC. Translation: CASRTTGPPYEQYF.

This chain links TRBV5-1 with TRBJ2-3; 11 nucleotides line up with TRBD2. The CDR3 loop spans 19 amino acids. Germline assignment: CDR1 SGHRS and CDR2 YFSETQ. The V segment lost 0 bases and the J segment 0 bases; nucleotides outside the gene matches: 9. The CDR3 bases are TGCGCCAGCAGCTTGGGGTTGCTAGCGGGAGGTACTAGCACAGATACGCAGTATTTT. Its protein is CASSLGLLAGGTSTDTQYF.